This T cell receptor beta chain originates from a study of blood T cells in healthy people across ages. About the study: Template switching picked up about one barcoded beta molecule for each two T cells.

The authors ran a second PCR of about 7 to 12 cycles using a sample-barcoded 5' primer and a J-beta primer mix. TCRdb itself ran the 5' RACE reads through MiXCR, one entry per CDR3 protein. The sample records about 730,000 distinct CDR3 sequences, roughly 41% being singletons. Points on this clonotype: No antigen is known for it.

Investigators took roughly 9.5 milliliters of peripheral blood from every donor. Germline assignment: CDR1 SGHDT and CDR2 YYEEEE. The CDR3 is 15 residues long. The V gene end was trimmed by 0 bases and the J gene end by 5 bases; junction bases not matched to a gene: 2. Regarding the study as a whole: A roughly linear age-dependent decrease characterized TCR beta diversity per million T cells.

Sequenced: blood. The sequence was collected from a woman aged 60-75 years in good health. The V gene is TRBV5-6, the J gene TRBJ2-3; 11 positions agree with TRBD1. The CDR3 region is CASSLGTGGIDTQYF. In DNA, the CDR3 is TGTGCCAGCAGCTTGGGGACAGGGGGCATAGATACGCAGTATTTT.